The present TCR beta chain was sequenced within a study of blood T cell repertoires in COVID-19. Study-level background: The analysed material was cDNA or gDNA that came from T cells, B-cell-depleted T cells, or PBMCs.

Clones were read by immunoSEQ multiplex PCR, and TCRdb kept only the in-frame ones, dropping some. The sample has about 110,000 clones; 85% to 90% are singletons. Per the germline V gene, CDR1 is SGHAT and CDR2 is FQNNGV. The CDR3 runs to 16 residues. Trimming cost V 0 bases and J 4 bases; bases outside gene matches: 6. This receptor was identified in a man in his fifties or sixties with acute or convalescent COVID-19. Sequenced: peripheral blood. This chain links TRBV11-2 with TRBJ2-1, with 7 nucleotides matching TRBD1. CDR3 DNA: TGTGCCAGCAGCTTAGATCGGTCAGGGGGATACAATGAGCAGTTCTTC. Its translation is CASSLDRSGGYNEQFF.